These T cell receptor beta chains were read from a single sample in a study of beta chain features in type 1 diabetes. Libraries were prepared by immunoSEQ multiplex PCR; TCRdb keeps only in-frame clonotypes and omits some of them. The sample includes about 28,000 clones, approximately 55% of them seen just once. Source material: Tregs from blood. These TCRs come from a woman aged 18-29 years with type 1 diabetes. Each CDR3 is given with its conserved first and last residue. The D gene is left open where the match is weak. Size values are once, few and many counts, or a class for expanded clones, and some rows have none.

J: TRBJ2-7; size: NA; V: TRBV28; D: NA; DNA: TGTGCCAGCAGTTCTAGAATAGCGGAAAGCTCCTACGAGCAGTACTTC; CDR3: CASSSRIAESSYEQYF
J: TRBJ2-1; size: once; V: TRBV9; D: NA; DNA: TGTGCCAGCAGCCCGAGCCCCTACAATGAGCAGTTCTTC; CDR3: CASSPSPYNEQFF
J: TRBJ2-5; size: NA; V: TRBV30; D: TRBD2; DNA: TGTGCCTGGAGTCTGGGACTAGCGTCCGAGACCCAGTACTTC; CDR3: CAWSLGLASETQYF
J: TRBJ2-3; size: NA; V: TRBV11-2; D: TRBD1; DNA: TGTGCCAGCAGCCGGGACAGGGTCCCAGATACGCAGTATTTT; CDR3: CASSRDRVPDTQYF
J: TRBJ2-1; size: NA; V: TRBV7-2; D: NA; DNA: TGTGCCAGCAGCTTAGTATCCGAGGGGGATGAGCAGTTCTTC; CDR3: CASSLVSEGDEQFF
J: TRBJ1-5; size: few; V: TRBV30; D: TRBD1; DNA: TGTGCCTGGAGTGAGGGGGCGGAGTATCAGCCCCAGCATTTT; CDR3: CAWSEGAEYQPQHF
J: TRBJ2-1; size: few; V: TRBV10-3; D: TRBD2; DNA: TGTGCCAGCAGGCCCCTGGCGGGAGGGAGGAATGAGCAGTTCTTC; CDR3: CASRPLAGGRNEQFF
J: TRBJ1-5; size: NA; V: TRBV19; D: NA; DNA: TGTGCCAGTAGCTTAAAAGGGGTCTATCAGCCCCAGCATTTT; CDR3: CASSLKGVYQPQHF
J: TRBJ2-3; size: NA; V: TRBV28; D: TRBD2; DNA: TGTGCCAGCACCCCCGGGACTAACACAGATACGCAGTATTTT; CDR3: CASTPGTNTDTQYF
J: TRBJ2-7; size: NA; V: TRBV13; D: TRBD2; DNA: TGTGCCAGCAGTAAAGACGGGACTAGTGCCCCCTACGAGCAGTACTTC; CDR3: CASSKDGTSAPYEQYF